These 32 T cell receptor beta chains were sequenced from one sample in a study of regulatory T cells in long-lasting Graves disease. Combining iRepertoire HTBI primers with Arm-PCR of CDR3 regions, the authors built TCR beta libraries. TCRdb re-called the multiplex PCR reads through MiXCR, storing one row per CDR3 protein. This repertoire shows roughly 300,000 distinct CDR3 sequences, around a fifth found once; its top ten account for roughly three fifths. Specified time point: persistent/refractory GD, antithyroid drugs over 5 years with positive TRAb. PBMCs were the source of the RNA used for TCR sequencing. The material sequenced was peripheral blood mononuclear cells (PBMCs), taken when the disease was refractory, from a patient treated with antithyroid drugs. The receptor set was obtained from a female donor with Graves disease.

This clonotype has at least ten counts. The chain combines TRBV28 with TRBJ2-5; 10 nucleotides match TRBD2. Germline CDR1 is MDHEN and CDR2 is SYDVKM. The CDR3 covers 15 residues. The ends lost 7 bases at V and 4 bases at J; junction bases unmatched: 9. This chain's CDR3 is CASTPIAGGPETQYF. The CDR3 nucleotides read TGTGCCAGCACCCCCATAGCGGGGGGACCAGAGACCCAGTACTTC.

This chain's CDR3 is CASKKGTATDTQYF. CDR3 coding DNA: TGTGCCAGTAAGAAAGGGACAGCCACAGATACGCAGTATTTT. J is TRBJ2-3 and V is TRBV19, with 7 bases matching TRBD1. Germline V gives CDR1 LNHDA, CDR2 SQIVND (reference sequence). The ends lost 7 bases at V and 2 bases at J; junction bases unmatched: 6. CDR3 length equals 14 residues.

This clonotype was observed at least ten times. The gene calls are TRBV15 and TRBJ1-5, with a tentative D call TRBD1 (5 bases). The CDR3 is made up of 15 amino acids. The germline V gene has CDR1 LNHNV and CDR2 YYDKDF (reference sequence). The V and J ends lost 5 bases and 9 bases respectively, with 20 bases between them. CDR3 protein: CATSLGRDGVRPQHF. The CDR3 bases are TGTGCCACCAGCCTCGGGCGGGACGGGGTGAGGCCCCAGCATTTT.

This clonotype was counted at least ten times. The gene calls are TRBV28 and TRBJ1-2, with 9 bases matching TRBD1. Germline trimming cut 6 bases from V and 6 bases from J; bases unmatched to any gene: 8. Germline-derived CDR1 and CDR2 are MDHEN and SYDVKM. The CDR3 extends over 14 amino acids. The DNA of the CDR3 is TGTGCCAGCAGGGAAGGGACAGGGCAGCATGGCTACACCTTC. Its translation: CASREGTGQHGYTF.

This clonotype was counted only a few times. The chain carries TRBV28 and TRBJ1-6, with no clear D. Trimming took off 3 bases at V and 0 bases at J, with 9 bases between the two ends. This CDR3 is 16 amino acids long. Germline-derived CDR1 and CDR2 are MDHEN and SYDVKM. CDR3 protein: CASSFVVSSYNSPLHF. DNA for the CDR3: TGTGCCAGCAGTTTCGTCGTGAGCTCCTATAATTCACCCCTCCACTTT.

The V call is TRBV3-1, the J call TRBJ2-5, with 8 bases that match TRBD2. Germline CDR1 and CDR2: LGHDT and YNNKEL (reference sequence). The V segment lost 0 bases and the J segment 10 bases; nucleotides outside the gene matches: 10. This CDR3 comprises 15 residues. In nucleotides, the CDR3 is TGTGCCAGCAGCCAAGATGAGGAGGCGGGAGGAATCCAGTACTTC. Translated: CASSQDEEAGGIQYF.

The sample holds a few counts of this clonotype. V gene TRBV11-1 combines with J gene TRBJ2-5; D is perhaps TRBD1 (5 bases). Germline loops: CDR1 SGHAT, CDR2 FQDESV (reference sequence). CDR3 length: 14 residues. With 4 bases removed from V and 1 base from J, the gap between germline ends came to 10 bases. For the CDR3, the DNA is TGTGCCAGCAGCTCCGACAGATTCCAAGAGACCCAGTACTTC. Translated, it gives CASSSDRFQETQYF. Based on the CDR3 plus reference TRBV11-1 and TRBJ2-5, the full variable domain is EAEVAQSPRYKITEKSQAVAFWCDPISGHATLYWYRQILGQGPELLVQFQDESVVDDSQLPKDRFSAERLKGVDSTLKIQPAELGDSAMYLCASSSDRFQETQYFGPGTRLLVL.

This clonotype was observed a handful of times. V gene TRBV19 combines with J gene TRBJ1-6; 8 positions agree with TRBD1. The CDR3 runs 14 residues. The trim removed 5 bases at V and 7 bases at J, leaving 4 bases unmatched. Looked up from germline, CDR1 is LNHDA and CDR2 is SQIVND (reference sequence). This CDR3 is CASSVGQENSPLHF. The CDR3 bases are TGTGCCAGTAGTGTGGGACAGGAGAATTCACCCCTCCACTTT.

This clonotype came up many times. This chain connects TRBV28 to TRBJ1-1; the D is unclear. Deletions cut 2 bases from V and 6 bases from J, with 7 bases between. Looked up from germline, CDR1 is MDHEN and CDR2 is SYDVKM. The CDR3 runs 12 residues. In DNA form, the CDR3 reads TGTGCCAGCAGTTTAGATCGGGCTGAAGCTTTCTTT. Its translation: CASSLDRAEAFF.

The chain links TRBV4-1 to TRBJ1-1; tentative D call: TRBD1 (5 bases). This CDR3 comprises 16 residues. The V and J ends lost 3 bases and 1 base respectively, with 15 bases between them. Germline V gene lookup returns CDR1 MGHRA and CDR2 YSYEKL. CDR3 DNA: TGCGCCAGCAGCCAGGTCCAAGGACAAAGGAACACTGAAGCTTTCTTT. Its translation: CASSQVQGQRNTEAFF.

This clonotype was observed at least ten times. The V gene is TRBV20-1, the J gene TRBJ2-7; 7 bases align to TRBD1. This CDR3 is 14 amino acids long. V trimming: 2 bases; J trimming: 1 base; junction bases outside the gene matches: 5. Germline V gene data show CDR1 as DFQATT and CDR2 as SNEGSKA (reference sequence). CDR3 sequence reads: CSARRTGSSYEQYF. CDR3 sequence (DNA): TGCAGTGCTAGAAGGACAGGATCATCCTACGAGCAGTACTTC.

The J gene is TRBJ1-4, the V gene TRBV4-2, with a possible D match to TRBD1 (5 bases). V gave up 1 base and J gave up 7 bases, with 19 bases separating them. From germline, CDR1 is LGHNA and CDR2 YNFKEQ. This CDR3 region has 17 residues. In nucleotides, the CDR3 is TGTGCCAGCAGCCAAGCCTGGGGGGGGACCAATGTTGAAAAACTGTTTTTT. The encoded protein is CASSQAWGGTNVEKLFF.

The sample holds many counts of this clonotype. The chain is built from TRBV20-1 and TRBJ2-5; D is perhaps TRBD1 or TRBD2 (5 bases each). This CDR3 is built from 13 residues. The germline V gene has CDR1 DFQATT and CDR2 SNEGSKA (reference sequence). The germline V and J ends were trimmed by 2 bases and 5 bases, with 12 bases remaining between them. CDR3 DNA: TGCAGTGCTAGACTAGTGGGGACGGAGACCCAGTACTTC. Translated: CSARLVGTETQYF.

The chain links TRBV19 to TRBJ1-5; unclear D gene. Germline V gene sequence: CDR1 LNHDA, CDR2 SQIVND (reference sequence). This CDR3 has 13 amino acids. The V and J ends lost 5 bases and 7 bases respectively, with 12 bases between them. This chain's CDR3 is CASSRGLGQPQHF. The DNA of the CDR3 is TGTGCCAGTAGTCGGGGATTGGGGCAGCCCCAGCATTTT.

This sequence joins TRBV20-1 and TRBJ2-2; D uncertain. Germline-derived CDR1 and CDR2 are DFQATT and SNEGSKA (reference sequence). V lost 6 bases, J lost 6 bases, and 14 bases lay in between. The length of the CDR3 is 13 residues. In DNA form, the CDR3 reads TGCAGTGCCTATACGGAGTTCGCCGGGGAGCTGTTTTTT. This gives the protein CSAYTEFAGELFF.

This clonotype was seen ten or more times. CDR3 sequence: CASSPMTSPLNGELFF. DNA of the CDR3: TGTGCCAGCAGTCCGATGACTAGCCCGTTAAACGGGGAGCTGTTTTTT. The chain couples TRBV27 to TRBJ2-2; 7 bases are shared with TRBD2. CDR1 and CDR2 from the germline V gene are MNHEY and SMNVEV (reference sequence). J was trimmed by 7 bases and V by 5 bases; bases with no gene match: 13. This CDR3 is built from 16 residues.

There are many counts of this clonotype. The V gene is TRBV7-9, the J gene TRBJ2-7; D perhaps matches TRBD1 (5 bases). V was cut by 5 bases and J by 6 bases, with 14 bases left in between. The germline gives CDR1 SEHNR, CDR2 FQNEAQ (reference sequence). The CDR3 sequence is 13 residues long. CDR3: CASSPPWTREQYF. The CDR3 nucleotides read TGTGCCAGCAGCCCCCCCTGGACACGCGAGCAGTACTTC.

Many counts were recorded for this clonotype. The J gene is TRBJ1-2, the V gene TRBV12-3 or TRBV12-4, with D tentatively TRBD1 (6 bases). V shed 5 bases and J shed 4 bases, with 17 bases lying between them. The CDR3 is made up of 15 amino acids. The CDR3 spells CASSPGTTPAYGYTF. CDR3 in DNA: TGTGCCAGCAGTCCGGGGACAACCCCGGCCTATGGCTACACCTTC.

This sequence joins TRBV7-2 and TRBJ1-2; weak D call: TRBD1 (6 bases). Trimming pared 5 bases from V and 8 bases from J, leaving 21 bases between. Germline assignment: CDR1 SGHTA and CDR2 FQGNSA. CDR3 size: 15 residues. The CDR3: CASSPETGGAGGYTF. DNA of the CDR3: TGTGCCAGCAGCCCCGAAACCGGGGGCGCGGGGGGCTACACCTTC.

The chain has TRBV20-1 and TRBJ2-7; 11 bases line up with TRBD2. CDR1 and CDR2 (germline): DFQATT, SNEGSKA (reference sequence). The CDR3 totals 14 residues. V lost 6 bases and J lost 3; bases outside the gene matches: 7. CDR3 in DNA: TGCAGTGCCACGGGACTAGCGGATTTCTACGAGCAGTACTTC. It specifies CSATGLADFYEQYF.

As to this clonotype: A much bigger clone sits one base away, suggesting this may be a read error. The rearrangement uses TRBV9 and TRBJ1-6; 8 bases align to TRBD1. The CDR3 totals 18 residues. CDR1 and CDR2 (germline): SGDLS, YYNGEE. J was trimmed by 5 bases and V by 5 bases; bases with no gene match: 15. The CDR3 region is CASSEKMARGQDNSPLHF. CDR3 nucleotide sequence: TGTGCCAGCAGTGAAAAGATGGCGCGGGGACAGGATAATTCACCCCTCCACTTT.

This clonotype has more than one count but fewer than ten. The V call is TRBV30, the J call TRBJ1-1; D possibly corresponds to TRBD1 (6 bases). V was clipped by 0 bases and J by 1 base, with 12 bases between them. The V gene's germline CDR1 is GTSNPN and CDR2 SVGIG (reference sequence). CDR3 length equals 15 residues. Written as DNA, the CDR3 is TGTGCCTGGAGTGTACCTTTAGGGGGGAACACTGAAGCTTTCTTT. The encoded protein is CAWSVPLGGNTEAFF.

This clonotype was counted between two and nine times. V gene TRBV3-1 combines with J gene TRBJ2-4, with D perhaps matching TRBD1 or TRBD2 (5 bases each). Germline CDR1 and CDR2: LGHDT and YNNKEL (reference sequence). The germline V and J ends were trimmed by 5 bases and 6 bases, with 14 bases remaining between them. This CDR3 is 14 amino acids long. The CDR3 spells CASSYTSGPNIQYF. The DNA of the CDR3 is TGTGCCAGCAGCTACACCTCGGGACCAAACATTCAGTACTTC. Drawing the rest from reference TRBV3-1 and TRBJ2-4, the complete variable domain is DTAVSQTPKYLVTQMGNDKSIKCEQNLGHDTMYWYKQDSKKFLKIMFSYNNKELIINETVPNRFSPKSPDKAHLNLHINSLELGDSAVYFCASSYTSGPNIQYFGAGTRLSVL.

This clonotype was seen a single time. The chain is built from TRBV19 and TRBJ2-7; the match to TRBD1 covers 11 bases. Losses at the gene ends were 8 bases for V and 3 bases for J; bases not matched to a gene: 6. The CDR3 consists of 14 residues. Germline CDR1 reads LNHDA; CDR2 reads SQIVND (reference sequence). The CDR3 region is CASRRTGGNYEQYF. CDR3 bases: TGTGCCAGTCGTCGGACAGGGGGCAACTACGAGCAGTACTTC. Full variable domain (missing parts from reference TRBV19 and TRBJ2-7): DGGITQSPKYLFRKEGQNVTLSCEQNLNHDAMYWYRQDPGQGLRLIYYSQIVNDFQKGDIAEGYSVSREKKESFPLTVTSAQKNPTAFYLCASRRTGGNYEQYFGPGTRLTVT.

This clonotype was picked up one time. The V gene is TRBV20-1, the J gene TRBJ2-2; 7 nucleotides agree with TRBD1. The CDR3 is 13 amino acids. CDR1 and CDR2 from the germline V gene are DFQATT and SNEGSKA (reference sequence). The junction had 7 bases not matched to a gene; V was cut back by 6 bases and J by 6 bases. The chain's CDR3 is CSAPGQASGELFF. The CDR3, as DNA: TGCAGTGCACCTGGACAGGCGTCCGGGGAGCTGTTTTTT.

This clonotype was seen a few times. This may come from a read error, since a much larger clone is one base off. The chain links TRBV29-1 to TRBJ1-1; D possibly corresponds to TRBD1 (6 bases). CDR1 is SQVTM and CDR2 is ANQGSEA in the germline V gene. The CDR3 extends over 13 amino acids. The CDR3 sequence: CSVVGQMNTEALF. CDR3 in DNA: TGCAGCGTGGTCGGACAGATGAACACTGAAGCTCTCTTT.

The chain employs TRBV2 and TRBJ2-1, with D possibly being TRBD2 (6 bases). V lost 6 bases to trimming and J lost 5 bases, with 20 bases between them. CDR1 is SNHLY, CDR2 FYNNEI, per germline. CDR3 length: 16 residues. Here the CDR3 reads CASRKSELADHNEQFF. In nucleotides, the CDR3 is TGTGCCAGCAGAAAAAGCGAACTAGCAGACCACAATGAGCAGTTCTTC.

The table lists this clonotype with a few counts. The genes are TRBV10-3 and TRBJ2-2, with 9 bases identical to TRBD1. The CDR3 covers 14 residues. Trimming took 6 bases from V and 4 from J; bases not matched to a gene: 3. Per germline, CDR1 ENHRY and CDR2 SYGVKD. The CDR3 DNA is TGTGCCATCAGAGCGACAGGGGGCACCGGGGAGCTGTTTTTT. Its protein is CAIRATGGTGELFF.

V and J are TRBV6-1 and TRBJ2-5; TRBD1 aligns across 7 bases. Unmatched junction bases numbered 14, after V lost 5 bases and J lost 5 bases. The germline CDR1 and CDR2 sequences are MNHNS and SASEGT. CDR3 length: 16 amino acids. The chain's CDR3 is CASSRHTGTVIETQYF. CDR3 nucleotides: TGTGCCAGCAGTCGTCATACCGGGACAGTAATCGAGACCCAGTACTTC.

The chain joins TRBV10-3 to TRBJ2-1; 10 nucleotides line up with TRBD2. Per germline, CDR1 ENHRY and CDR2 SYGVKD. With V trimmed by 10 bases and J by 7 bases, 16 bases remained unmatched. This CDR3 has 16 amino acids. The CDR3 loop is CATKPSSTSGKNEQFF. DNA of the CDR3: TGTGCCACCAAACCTTCAAGCACTAGCGGGAAGAATGAGCAGTTCTTC.

This clonotype was detected a few times. This chain links TRBV3-1 with TRBJ2-7, with a tentative D call TRBD1 (5 bases). The CDR3 is 13 residues long. Trimming cost V 1 base and J 5 bases, with 9 bases left between them. Germline V lookup: CDR1 LGHDT, CDR2 YNNKEL (reference sequence). The CDR3 is CASSQGRVHEQYF. CDR3 nucleotides: TGTGCCAGCAGCCAAGGCAGGGTCCACGAGCAGTACTTC.

The chain employs TRBV20-1 and TRBJ2-7; D unclear. Germline CDR1 DFQATT, CDR2 SNEGSKA (reference sequence). Trimming removed 3 bases from V and 4 bases from J, with 13 bases in between. The CDR3 loop spans 13 amino acids. Here the CDR3 reads CSASLDLNYEQYF. The CDR3 region has the DNA TGCAGTGCTAGTTTGGACCTAAATTACGAGCAGTACTTC.